The T cell receptor beta chain under discussion was sequenced for a study of blood T cell repertoires in COVID-19. Overall study: Samples taken during acute and convalescent COVID-19 were collected in the United States, Italy and Spain. Sample material is recorded as cDNA or gDNA derived from T cells, B-cell-depleted T cells, or PBMCs.

Original processing methods: Amplification of reference gene primers provided the estimated nucleated cell counts. The method was immunoSEQ multiplex PCR; TCRdb's version includes in-frame clones alone and lacks a portion of them. V and J calls and clone size come straight from that table; D and trimming were deduced from the DNA. The sample gives around 60,000 clones, 65% to 85% of which show up once; about 20% is in the top ten. The receptor comes from a man older than 75 with active or convalescent COVID-19. Sequences were obtained from peripheral blood.

CDR3 sequence (DNA): TGTGCCAGCAGTGAAGACAGGTACGAGCAGTACTTC. It specifies CASSEDRYEQYF. This chain links TRBV2 with TRBJ2-7, with D possibly matching TRBD1 (5 bases). Germline CDR1 is SNHLY and CDR2 is FYNNEI. The V end lost 1 base, the J end lost 4 bases, and 5 bases lay between the germline ends. The length of the CDR3 is 12 residues.